Presented here are 5 T cell receptor beta chains from one specimen sequenced in a study of regulatory T cells in long-lasting Graves disease. Library construction for TCR beta used iRepertoire HTBI primers and Arm-PCR of CDR3 regions. MiXCR was run by TCRdb on the multiplex PCR reads, yielding one entry per CDR3 protein. Here the sample spans fewer than 600,000 distinct CDR3 sequences, about 20% being singletons. Regarding time point: persistent/refractory GD, antithyroid drugs over 5 years with positive TRAb. Construction of the TCR library relied on RNA isolated from PBMCs. This specimen consisted of peripheral blood mononuclear cells (PBMCs), obtained when the disease was refractory, from a patient treated with antithyroid drugs. These receptors were taken from a female donor with Graves disease.

About this clonotype itself: This could be a read error, since a much larger clone is one nucleotide away. The gene calls are TRBV11-3 and TRBJ2-5; D call uncertain. The CDR3 has 13 residues. Deletions cut 5 bases from V and 7 bases from J, with 14 bases between. CDR1 SGHNT and CDR2 YENEEA come from the germline V gene. CDR3 nucleotide sequence: TGTGCCAGCAGCCAGCGAAACGAAGGGACCCAGTACTTC. Amino acid sequence: CASSQRNEGTQYF.

At least ten counts were recorded for this clonotype. V is TRBV2 and J is TRBJ2-7; D possibly matches TRBD1 or TRBD2 (5 bases each). Germline V gene lookup returns CDR1 SNHLY and CDR2 FYNNEI. V lost 6 bases and J 4 bases, leaving 16 bases between the germline ends. CDR3 size: 14 residues. CDR3 residues: CASRFGGNFYEQYF. CDR3 nucleotide sequence: TGTGCCAGCAGATTTGGGGGAAATTTTTACGAGCAGTACTTC.

The chain has TRBV5-1 and TRBJ2-5, with D possibly being TRBD1 or TRBD2 (5 bases each). From germline, CDR1 is SGHRS and CDR2 YFSETQ. Trimming stripped 5 bases from V and 1 base from J, with 12 bases between. The CDR3 runs to 14 residues. Here the CDR3 reads CASSRDETQETQYF. In DNA form, the CDR3 reads TGCGCCAGCAGTCGGGACGAAACCCAAGAGACCCAGTACTTC.

This chain links TRBV24-1 with TRBJ2-1; 8 nucleotides align to TRBD1. J gave up 4 bases and V 0 bases, and 4 bases lay outside the gene matches. This CDR3 is 16 amino acids long. Per germline, CDR1 KGHDR and CDR2 SFDVKD. The CDR3 DNA sequence: TGTGCCACCAGTGATTTGAGGACAGGGAGATACAATGAGCAGTTCTTC. Its protein is CATSDLRTGRYNEQFF.

The rearrangement links TRBV6-1 to TRBJ2-3; D remains ambiguous. The CDR3 runs 12 residues. V lost 10 bases and J lost 4, with 12 bases in between. CDR1 and CDR2 (germline): MNHNS, SASEGT. The CDR3 reads CATSYGADTQYF. As DNA, the CDR3 is TGTGCCACCTCGTATGGGGCAGATACGCAGTATTTT.